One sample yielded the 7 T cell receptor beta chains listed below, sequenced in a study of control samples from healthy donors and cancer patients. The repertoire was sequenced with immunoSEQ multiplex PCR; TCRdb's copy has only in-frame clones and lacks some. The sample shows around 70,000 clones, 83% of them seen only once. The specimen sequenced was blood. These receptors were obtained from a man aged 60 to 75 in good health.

This CDR3 reads CASTRRQGANTEAFF. In DNA form, the CDR3 reads TGTGCCAGCACCCGGCGGCAGGGGGCGAACACTGAAGCTTTCTTT. This chain links TRBV6-5 with TRBJ1-1, with 8 bases aligning to TRBD1. CDR1 and CDR2 (germline): MNHEY, SVGAGI. V was pared by 7 bases and J by 1 base, with 8 bases of the junction left unmatched. The CDR3 is 15 residues long.

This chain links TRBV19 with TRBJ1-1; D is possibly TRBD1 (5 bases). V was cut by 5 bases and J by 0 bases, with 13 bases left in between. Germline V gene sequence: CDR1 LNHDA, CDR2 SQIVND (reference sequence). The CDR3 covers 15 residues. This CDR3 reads CASSGISGLNTEAFF. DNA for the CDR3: TGTGCCAGTAGTGGGATCTCAGGGCTGAACACTGAAGCTTTCTTT. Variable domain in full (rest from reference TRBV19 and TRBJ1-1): DGGITQSPKYLFRKEGQNVTLSCEQNLNHDAMYWYRQDPGQGLRLIYYSQIVNDFQKGDIAEGYSVSREKKESFPLTVTSAQKNPTAFYLCASSGISGLNTEAFFGQGTRLTVV.

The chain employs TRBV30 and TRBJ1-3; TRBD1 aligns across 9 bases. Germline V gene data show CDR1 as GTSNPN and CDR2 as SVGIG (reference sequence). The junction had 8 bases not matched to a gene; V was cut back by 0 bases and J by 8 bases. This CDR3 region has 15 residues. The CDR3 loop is CAWSVSGTGLDTIYF. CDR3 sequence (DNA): TGTGCCTGGAGTGTCTCTGGGACAGGGCTCGACACCATATATTTT. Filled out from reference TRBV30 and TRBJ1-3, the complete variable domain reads SQTIHQWPATLVQPVGSPLSLECTVEGTSNPNLYWYRQAAGRGLQLLFYSVGIGQISSEVPQNLSASRPQDRQFILSSKKLLLSDSGFYLCAWSVSGTGLDTIYFGEGSWLTVV.

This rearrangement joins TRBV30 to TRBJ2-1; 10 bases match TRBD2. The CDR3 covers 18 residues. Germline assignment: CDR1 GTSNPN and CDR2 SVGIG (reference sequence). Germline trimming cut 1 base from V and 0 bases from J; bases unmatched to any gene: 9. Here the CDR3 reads CAWSELAGEMSSYNEQFF. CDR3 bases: TGTGCCTGGAGTGAGCTAGCGGGGGAGATGAGCTCCTACAATGAGCAGTTCTTC.

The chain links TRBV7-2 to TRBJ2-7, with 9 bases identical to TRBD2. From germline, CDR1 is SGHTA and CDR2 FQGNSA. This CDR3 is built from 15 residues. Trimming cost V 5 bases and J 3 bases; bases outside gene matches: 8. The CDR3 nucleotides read TGTGCCAGCAGCCAATTCACTAGCGGGTTCTACGAGCAGTACTTC. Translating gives CASSQFTSGFYEQYF.

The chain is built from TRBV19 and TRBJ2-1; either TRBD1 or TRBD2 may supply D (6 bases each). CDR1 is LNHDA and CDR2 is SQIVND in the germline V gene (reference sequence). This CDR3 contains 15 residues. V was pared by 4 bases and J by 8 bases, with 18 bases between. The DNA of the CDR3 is TGTGCCAGTAGTACCTCAAAGGGGGGTATCGATGAGCAGTTCTTC. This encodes CASSTSKGGIDEQFF.

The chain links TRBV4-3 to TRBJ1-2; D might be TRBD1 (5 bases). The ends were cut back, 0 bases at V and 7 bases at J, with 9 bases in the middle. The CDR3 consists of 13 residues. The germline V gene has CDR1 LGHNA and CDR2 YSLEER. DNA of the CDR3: TGCGCCAGCAGCCAAGATGCCGGGGGTGGCTACACCTTC. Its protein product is CASSQDAGGGYTF.